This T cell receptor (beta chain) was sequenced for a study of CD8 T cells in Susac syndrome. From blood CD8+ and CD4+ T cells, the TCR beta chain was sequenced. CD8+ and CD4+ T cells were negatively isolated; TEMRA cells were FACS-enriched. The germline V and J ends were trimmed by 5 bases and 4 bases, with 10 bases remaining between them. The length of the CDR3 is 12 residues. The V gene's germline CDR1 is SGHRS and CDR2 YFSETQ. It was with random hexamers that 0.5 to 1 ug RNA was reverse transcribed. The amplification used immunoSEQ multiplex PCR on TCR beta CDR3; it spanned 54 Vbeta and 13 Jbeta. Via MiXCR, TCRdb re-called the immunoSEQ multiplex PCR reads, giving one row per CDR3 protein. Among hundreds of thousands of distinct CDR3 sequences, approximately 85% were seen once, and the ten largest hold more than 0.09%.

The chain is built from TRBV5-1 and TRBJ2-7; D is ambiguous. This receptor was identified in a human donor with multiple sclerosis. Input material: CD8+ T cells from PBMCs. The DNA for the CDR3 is TGCGCCAGCAGTCCCGAGCTTTACGAGCAGTACTTC. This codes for CASSPELYEQYF.